What follows describes a single T cell receptor (beta chain). The CDR3 length is 17 residues. In germline, CDR1 is MNHEY, CDR2 SMNVEV (reference sequence). Germline trimming cut 5 bases from V and 2 bases from J; bases unmatched to any gene: 10. This sample was taken from a study of cytomegalovirus exposure and HLA in healthy donors. It was with 60 Vbeta and 13 Jbeta primers that the PCR ran. Measured with immunoSEQ multiplex PCR; TCRdb has only the in-frame clones, and not every one. Its table records 65,000 to 80,000 clones. The sequencing input was PBMCs. The chain joins TRBV27 to TRBJ2-2; 8 nucleotides agree with TRBD2. This receptor was taken from a female donor in good health and CMV-seropositive. CDR3 in amino acids: CASSPERRGANTGELFF. In DNA form, the CDR3 reads TGTGCCAGCAGTCCCGAACGGCGGGGGGCTAACACCGGGGAGCTGTTTTTT.